The clone carrying this T cell receptor beta chain appeared a few times. Its antigen is still unknown. These data are taken from a study of type 1 regulatory T cells. Overall study context: T-allo10 is a Tr1-enriched, alloantigen-specific CD4 T cell product made in vitro.

TCRdb reprocessed the reads with MiXCR, giving one entry per CDR3 protein. The profile shows roughly 62,000 distinct CDR3 sequences, less than 70% of them singletons. Whole-study results and caveats: Compared with non-type 1 regulatory T cells, type 1 regulatory T cells showed a more restricted TCR repertoire.

The CDR3 sequence is 15 residues long. Trimming left V 3 bases short and J 4 bases short, with 15 bases between. The J gene is TRBJ1-1, the V gene TRBV12-3 or TRBV12-4; D might be TRBD1 (5 bases). This sequence was found in a human donor in good health. The sequencing input was cultured non-Tr1 T cells, either the whole culture or a sorted T cell fraction (not recorded which). The CDR3 nucleotides are TGTGCCAGCAGTTTTATGGGGGGTATGGGCACTGAAGCTTTCTTT. This sequence encodes CASSFMGGMGTEAFF.